Listed below are T cell receptor beta chains from one sample, sequenced in a study of blood T cells in healthy people across ages. TCRdb used MiXCR to reprocess the 5' RACE reads, holding one entry per CDR3 protein. This repertoire shows 540,000 or so distinct CDR3 sequences, 47% found once; its top ten account for about 22%. The sequenced material came from blood. These receptors were taken from an elderly man in good health. The CDR3 runs from the conserved cysteine through the conserved F or W. Fields, in order: V gene, clone size, J gene, D gene, CDR3 DNA, CDR3 protein. D genes are given only for firm matches. Where a row states a size, it is once, few, many or the class of an expanded clone; other rows omit it.

TRBV7-2	NA	TRBJ2-3	TRBD2	TGTGCCAGCAGCTTAGCGGGAGGGCCAAATACGCAGTATTTT	CASSLAGGPNTQYF
TRBV9	NA	TRBJ1-2	NA	TGTGCCAGCGGCGTAGCCTTCAACTATGGCTACACCTTC	CASGVAFNYGYTF
TRBV21-1	NA	TRBJ2-5	NA	TGTGCCAGCAGCAAATCGGTTGCAGTGCAAGAGACCCAGTACTTC	CASSKSVAVQETQYF
TRBV7-9	NA	TRBJ2-7	TRBD1	TGTGCCAGCAGCTCCCCAGGGGGAGTCTCCTACAATGAGCAGTACTTC	CASSSPGGVSYNEQYF
TRBV12-3/TRBV12-4	NA	TRBJ2-2	NA	TGTGCCAGCAGTTTGTTGCAGGGGTACACCGGGGAGCTGTTTTTT	CASSLLQGYTGELFF
TRBV28	once	TRBJ2-7	NA	TGTGCCAGCAGTCACGCAAGCGAGCAGTACTTC	CASSHASEQYF
TRBV29-1	once	TRBJ2-2	TRBD1	TGCAGCGTTGGAAACAGGACAGGGCACGCGAACACCGGGGAGCTGTTTTTT	CSVGNRTGHANTGELFF
TRBV5-6	once	TRBJ1-5	NA	TGTGCCAGCAGCCCCCAGGATGGTTTACACCCCCAGCATTTT	CASSPQDGLHPQHF
TRBV25-1	NA	TRBJ1-5	NA	TGTGCCAGCAGCCCGGGGTCCACCTGGGGCAATCAGCCCCAGCATTTT	CASSPGSTWGNQPQHF
TRBV27	few	TRBJ2-5	NA	TGTGCCAGCCGGGGGACTTCTCCAGAGACCCAGTACTTC	CASRGTSPETQYF
TRBV7-2	few	TRBJ2-7	NA	TGTGCCAGCAATCAGGGACCCTACGAGCAGTACTTC	CASNQGPYEQYF
TRBV3-1	NA	TRBJ2-5	NA	TGTGCCAGCACAGACTCAATCGTAGGAGAGACCCAGTACTTC	CASTDSIVGETQYF
TRBV12-3/TRBV12-4	NA	TRBJ2-2	TRBD1	TGTGCCAGCAGAATTGACAGGGAGTTTCGCTCCGGGGAGCTGTTTTTT	CASRIDREFRSGELFF
TRBV9	few	TRBJ1-1	TRBD1	TGTGCCAGCAGCGCCCGGACAGGTCGGGACACTGAAGCTTTCTTT	CASSARTGRDTEAFF
TRBV5-1	few	TRBJ2-1	NA	TGCGCCAGCAGCTTGGAGGCTAGAAGTCCGAAAGAGCAGTTCTTC	CASSLEARSPKEQFF
TRBV6-5	many	TRBJ1-2	TRBD1	TGTGCCAGCAGAAGGACAGGTGGAGGGGGCTACACCTTC	CASRRTGGGGYTF
TRBV7-9	few	TRBJ1-2	NA	TGTGCCAGCAGCTTATCAGACACATATGGCTACACCTTC	CASSLSDTYGYTF
TRBV29-1	NA	TRBJ1-3	TRBD1	TGCAGCGTGACCGGGACAGACTCTGGAAACACCATATATTTT	CSVTGTDSGNTIYF
TRBV24-1	NA	TRBJ2-3	TRBD2	TGTGCCACCAGTGATTTTGCTAGCGGGACCACAGATACGCAGTATTTT	CATSDFASGTTDTQYF
TRBV6-5	NA	TRBJ1-5	NA	TGTGCCAGCAGTAGTTCGGGGGGGAGGTGGCAGCCCCAGCATTTT	CASSSSGGRWQPQHF
TRBV9	NA	TRBJ2-3	NA	TGTGCCAGCAGCGTCCTCGGGGGGCCTGAAACAGATACGCAGTATTTT	CASSVLGGPETDTQYF
TRBV4-3	NA	TRBJ2-7	NA	TGCGCCAGCAGCCAAGATCTGTGGGGGACGGTCCAGTACTTC	CASSQDLWGTVQYF
TRBV3-1	NA	TRBJ2-5	TRBD1	TGTGCCAGCAGTGAGGGGACAGGGAGAGAGGCCCAGTACTTC	CASSEGTGREAQYF
TRBV20-1	NA	TRBJ2-7	TRBD2	TGCAGTGCTAGAGATCCCAGCGGGAGGGCCACTTACGAGCAGTACTTC	CSARDPSGRATYEQYF
TRBV11-2	NA	TRBJ1-4	NA	TGTGCCAGCAGCTCAACAATAGGGACCCCGACGTCTAATGAAAAACTGTTTTTT	CASSSTIGTPTSNEKLFF
TRBV7-9	few	TRBJ2-6	NA	TGTGCCAGCAGCTCACGCGGTTCTAGGGGGGTAGCCAACGTCCTGACTTTC	CASSSRGSRGVANVLTF
TRBV7-9	NA	TRBJ2-3	NA	TGTGCCAGCAGCCCGACAGGTTATGGCACAGATACGCAGTATTTT	CASSPTGYGTDTQYF
TRBV12-3/TRBV12-4	NA	TRBJ2-2	NA	TGTGCCAGCAGTTTAGGGCCCAACGGGGAGCTGTTTTTT	CASSLGPNGELFF
TRBV20-1	many	TRBJ2-1	NA	TGCAGTGCTAGCCCGGACGAGCGGTGGCAGTTCTTC	CSASPDERWQFF
TRBV7-9	NA	TRBJ1-2	NA	TGTGCCAGCAGCTTAGTAAATTCGGGGGGCTACACCTTC	CASSLVNSGGYTF
TRBV7-2	NA	TRBJ2-5	TRBD2	TGTGCCAGCAGCTCGGGACTAGGTCAAAATGAGCAGTACTTC	CASSSGLGQNEQYF
TRBV7-9	NA	TRBJ2-1	NA	TGTGCCAGCAGCTTCGCCGGGACCAGGGGCAATGAGCAGTTCTTC	CASSFAGTRGNEQFF
TRBV7-9	few	TRBJ2-7	NA	TGTGCCAGCAGCTTACAAGAGATGGTGAATGAGCAGTACTTC	CASSLQEMVNEQYF
TRBV9	NA	TRBJ2-5	NA	TGTGCCAGCAGCGCCAGGTTGGACCAAGAGACCCAGTACTTC	CASSARLDQETQYF
TRBV2	NA	TRBJ2-5	TRBD1	TGTGCCAGCAGTGAACGGACAGGATCCCAAGAGACCCAGTACTTC	CASSERTGSQETQYF
TRBV7-9	NA	TRBJ2-3	NA	TGTGCCAGCAGCTATCAGGCGGGGCAAGTGGGTACGCACTATTTT	CASSYQAGQVGTHYF
TRBV9	NA	TRBJ2-1	TRBD2	TGTGCCAGCAGCGTTGGACTAGCGGCCTCCTACAATGAGCAGTTCTTC	CASSVGLAASYNEQFF
TRBV7-8	NA	TRBJ2-3	NA	TGTGCCAGCAGCTTAACCTCTGGGTTTCCGGGTACGCAGTATTTT	CASSLTSGFPGTQYF
TRBV25-1	NA	TRBJ2-5	TRBD1	TGTGCCAGCCGCGGGACAGGGTGGAAAGAGACCCAGTACTTC	CASRGTGWKETQYF
TRBV6-5	many	TRBJ2-1	TRBD2	TGTGCCAGCATTGGACTAGCGGGAGTGGGTGAGCAGTTCTTC	CASIGLAGVGEQFF
TRBV6-5	NA	TRBJ2-3	TRBD1	TGTGCCAGTAGCAGGACAGGGGGCGCGGGTACGCAGTATTTT	CASSRTGGAGTQYF
TRBV3-1	NA	TRBJ1-2	NA	TGTGCCAGCAGCCAAGATACCACCTCGTATGGCTACACCTTC	CASSQDTTSYGYTF
TRBV7-2	NA	TRBJ2-7	TRBD2	TGTGCCAGCAGCTTAGGTCTGGGACTAGAATCCTACGAGCAGTACTTC	CASSLGLGLESYEQYF
TRBV20-1	NA	TRBJ2-1	NA	TGCAGTGCTAGAGACGACAAAGAGCAGTTCTTC	CSARDDKEQFF
TRBV20-1	NA	TRBJ2-3	NA	TGCAGCGCTAGGACCGGGCGCGGGCCAGATACGCAGTATTTT	CSARTGRGPDTQYF
TRBV28	NA	TRBJ1-1	TRBD1	TGTGCCATACGCACTACCCAAGGACAGGGCGGGGAAGCTTTCTTT	CAIRTTQGQGGEAFF
TRBV5-1	NA	TRBJ1-2	NA	TGCGCCAGCAGCGCCAACTCGGGGACCTACCAGGGCTACACCTTC	CASSANSGTYQGYTF
TRBV4-2	NA	TRBJ1-5	TRBD1	TGTGCCAGCAGCCAAGATTACGACAGGGGTTATCAGCCCCAGCATTTT	CASSQDYDRGYQPQHF
TRBV7-2	NA	TRBJ2-5	NA	TGTGCCAGCAACAAGGGTGGGCGGGGTCAAGAGACCCAGTACTTC	CASNKGGRGQETQYF
TRBV7-9	NA	TRBJ1-1	NA	TGTGCCAGCACCCGTAAGTGGAACACTGAAGCTTTCTTT	CASTRKWNTEAFF
TRBV12-3/TRBV12-4	few	TRBJ2-7	TRBD1	TGTGCCAGCAGTTTTGGTCCAGGGGGCTCCTACGAGCAGTACTTC	CASSFGPGGSYEQYF
TRBV6-5	few	TRBJ1-4	NA	TGTGCCAGCAGTTACGGGCAGGGTGACGAAAAACTGTTTTTT	CASSYGQGDEKLFF
TRBV6-2/TRBV6-3	NA	TRBJ2-7	NA	TGTGCCAGCAGTTCTGCCGCGGTGGAGCAGTACTTC	CASSSAAVEQYF
TRBV7-8	NA	TRBJ2-3	TRBD2	TGTGCCAGCAGCTTGGGAGCGGGAGAGACAGAGACGCAGTATTTT	CASSLGAGETETQYF
TRBV4-3	NA	TRBJ2-2	NA	TGCGCCAGCAGCCTCACCGGGGGAAGGGAGCTGTTTTTT	CASSLTGGRELFF
TRBV15	NA	TRBJ2-3	NA	TGTGCCACCAGCTTACGTATGGATACGCAGTATTTT	CATSLRMDTQYF
TRBV11-3	many	TRBJ2-1	NA	TGTGCCAGCAGCTCCCAGGGGCCCTTTTACAATGAGCAGTTCTTC	CASSSQGPFYNEQFF
TRBV6-6	NA	TRBJ2-7	TRBD2	TGTGCCAGCAGTCACGGACTAGCCTACGAGCAGTACTTC	CASSHGLAYEQYF
TRBV4-3	NA	TRBJ2-1	NA	TGCGCCAGCAGCCCGGCAGTTCATTACATCAATGAGCAGTTCTTC	CASSPAVHYINEQFF